What follows are 8 T cell receptor beta chains derived from one specimen sequenced in a study of T cell responses to AZD1222 COVID-19 vaccine (dated by TCRdb to about 2021). Receptor amplification or capture employed the immunoSEQ multiplex PCR assay. TCRdb carries this immuneACCESS record with in-frame sequences only. Its versions omit some clonotypes, under half of them owing to an unresolved V gene in the studies checked, with the rest unexplained. Recorded for this sample are more than 95,000 clones; over 80% of them occurred a single time. Together, the top ten hold 20% of the sample. The intended sense of this specimen's time point label: baseline before first vaccination. The sequencing here drew on peripheral blood, taken on day 0 of AZD1222 vaccination. The receptor set was obtained from an adult in good health.

J is TRBJ1-2 and V is TRBV2; D is possibly TRBD1 (5 bases). Germline assignment: CDR1 SNHLY and CDR2 FYNNEI. This CDR3 comprises 16 residues. V lost 8 bases and J 8 bases, leaving 27 bases between the germline ends. This CDR3 is CASFPFFIKTVDGYTF. The DNA for the CDR3 is TGTGCCAGCTTTCCATTCTTTATAAAGACAGTTGACGGCTACACCTTC.

The chain links TRBV13 to TRBJ2-1, with a weak D call TRBD2 (6 bases). The CDR3 loop spans 15 amino acids. Deletions cut 0 bases from V and 4 bases from J, with 10 bases between. The V gene's germline CDR1 is PRHDT and CDR2 FYEKMQ (reference sequence). This chain's CDR3 is CASSLGASEYNEQFF. The CDR3 DNA is TGTGCCAGCAGCTTAGGGGCTAGCGAGTACAATGAGCAGTTCTTC.

This clone has more than one count but fewer than ten. The V call is TRBV9, the J call TRBJ1-1, with D uncertain. Looked up from germline, CDR1 is SGDLS and CDR2 is YYNGEE. Trimming left V 5 bases short and J 3 bases short, with 11 bases between. The CDR3 has 13 amino acids. The CDR3 coding sequence is TGTGCCAGCAGGACTGGGTTGGACACTGAAGCTTTCTTT. Its translation is CASRTGLDTEAFF.

The chain is built from TRBV19 and TRBJ1-1; D unclear. CDR1 and CDR2 (germline): LNHDA, SQIVND (reference sequence). CDR3 size: 10 residues. V lost 7 bases to trimming and J lost 4 bases, with 4 bases between them. The CDR3 is CASMATEAFF. The DNA of the CDR3 is TGTGCCAGTATGGCCACTGAAGCTTTCTTT.

About this clone itself: Mismatch with germline at one junction end may stem from a read error. The chain is built from TRBV7-7 and TRBJ2-7; D uncertain. Germline lookup yields CDR1 SSHAT and CDR2 FNYEAQ (reference sequence). This CDR3 region has 15 residues. Here the CDR3 DNA reads TGTGCTAGCAGCTTAGGGCCGTCGAGCTCCTACGAGCAGTACTTC. This encodes CASSLGPSSSYEQYF.

The rearrangement links TRBV14 to TRBJ1-1; the D gene is possibly TRBD1 (6 bases). V gave up 2 bases and J gave up 7 bases, with 8 bases separating them. The CDR3 length is 12 residues. Germline V gene data show CDR1 as SGHDN and CDR2 as FVKESK. CDR3 amino acids: CASSQQGIEAFF. As DNA, the CDR3 is TGTGCCAGCAGCCAACAGGGGATTGAAGCTTTCTTT.

The gene calls are TRBV6-1 and TRBJ2-7; D may match TRBD1 or TRBD2 (6 bases each). CDR1 and CDR2 (germline): MNHNS, SASEGT. V gave up 4 bases and J gave up 7 bases, with 23 bases separating them. This CDR3 comprises 16 residues. The CDR3 region has the DNA TGTGCCAGCAGTGCAGACGGGGGCCTCAAAAGAGGAGAGCAGTACTTC. As protein: CASSADGGLKRGEQYF.

V usage is TRBV19 and J usage is TRBJ1-1; no clear D. CDR3 length equals 12 residues. Germline loops: CDR1 LNHDA, CDR2 SQIVND (reference sequence). V was pared by 5 bases and J by 1 base, with 5 bases between. The CDR3 DNA is TGTGCCAGTAGTGAACAGAACACTGAAGCTTTCTTT. Translation: CASSEQNTEAFF.